This T cell receptor beta chain comes out of a study of spatial heterogeneity in lung cancer. Study-wide findings and caveats: One measure, the expanded intratumoral alpha and beta TCR count, tracked tumor mutation counts. Ubiquitous expanded TCR counts tracked ubiquitous nonsynonymous mutations; regional expanded TCR counts tracked regional nonsynonymous mutations.

This clonotype is large (0.1 to 1%) by share. The antigen is unknown. Via MiXCR, TCRdb re-called the 5' RACE reads, giving one row per CDR3 protein. Of about 1,500 distinct CDR3 sequences in the sample, 6% to 8.5% were seen once. Time point meaning: sample taken at primary tumor resection. This TCR was recovered from a female donor with early-stage non-small cell lung cancer. Sequenced material: lung tumor tissue, taken at surgery.

In DNA, the CDR3 is TGTGCCAGCAGCGGAGCCGGGACTGCCTCCTACGAGCAGTACTTC. Protein sequence: CASSGAGTASYEQYF. V gene TRBV7-9 combines with J gene TRBJ2-7; D is possibly TRBD2 (6 bases). V shed 5 bases and J shed 0 bases, with 14 bases lying between them. Germline values: CDR1 SEHNR, CDR2 FQNEAQ (reference sequence). This CDR3 spans 15 amino acids. Full variable domain (outside the CDR3, taken from reference TRBV7-9 and TRBJ2-7): DTGVSQNPRHKITKRGQNVTFRCDPISEHNRLYWYRQTLGQGPEFLTYFQNEAQLEKSRLLSDRFSAERPKGSFSTLEIQRTEQGDSAMYLCASSGAGTASYEQYFGPGTRLTVT.